The clone carrying this T cell receptor beta chain was counted a few times. The antigen is undetermined. Unique molecular identifiers were present in the TCR beta cDNA libraries. TCRdb re-called the PCR reads through MiXCR, storing one row per CDR3 protein. The sample lists about 820,000 distinct CDR3 sequences, approximately 50% occurring once. Trimming took 0 bases from V and 0 from J; bases not matched to a gene: 6. CDR3 size: 18 residues. The germline V gene has CDR1 MNHNS and CDR2 SASEGT. The source of the sample is a study of post-analysis software for immune sequencing data. Overall study context: There were relapsing-remitting, secondary progressive and progressive-relapsing multiple sclerosis among the disease courses included.

Broader study findings: When patients were compared with controls, 4 or 5 TRBV segments were more frequent, TRBV5-6, TRBV5-1 and TRBV20-1 among them. Co-batched samples clustered tightly together by F measure.

The V gene is TRBV6-1, the J gene TRBJ2-1; TRBD2 agrees at 9 bases. Sequencing was done on a sample of blood. This TCR was recovered from a girl aged 5-17 years with multiple sclerosis. The CDR3 loop reads CASSEAGLAGSSYNEQFF. CDR3 nucleotide sequence: TGTGCCAGCAGTGAAGCGGGGCTAGCGGGATCCTCCTACAATGAGCAGTTCTTC.